This T cell receptor (beta chain) was documented in a study of metastatic and nonmetastatic thyroid tumors. Overall study: Repertoire comparison spanned blood and tumor or nodule tissue of malignant and benign thyroid patients.

Whole-study findings and limits: Malignant thyroid tumors reportedly exceeded benign nodules significantly in TCR beta diversity, with the difference appearing in blood and tumor.

TCRdb used MiXCR to call clones anew from the PCR reads. This sample has approximately 65,000 clones; approximately 4% occur once, and the top ten carry approximately 20%. Thyroid surgery was performed in patients who had received no treatment beforehand. The CDR3 contains 13 residues. CDR1 is SGHRS and CDR2 is YFSETQ in the germline V gene. The ends were cut back, 1 base at V and 3 bases at J, with 4 bases in the middle. This clone was recorded at least ten times. Antigen specificity is unknown. The source is a female donor with papillary thyroid cancer or a benign thyroid nodule (not recorded which). Some clones in this sample may be carry-over from other donors' samples. J is TRBJ2-2 and V is TRBV5-1; the D is unclear. Material: blood. CDR3 DNA: TGCGCCAGCAGCTTGATCTACACCGGGGAGCTGTTTTTT. This encodes CASSLIYTGELFF.